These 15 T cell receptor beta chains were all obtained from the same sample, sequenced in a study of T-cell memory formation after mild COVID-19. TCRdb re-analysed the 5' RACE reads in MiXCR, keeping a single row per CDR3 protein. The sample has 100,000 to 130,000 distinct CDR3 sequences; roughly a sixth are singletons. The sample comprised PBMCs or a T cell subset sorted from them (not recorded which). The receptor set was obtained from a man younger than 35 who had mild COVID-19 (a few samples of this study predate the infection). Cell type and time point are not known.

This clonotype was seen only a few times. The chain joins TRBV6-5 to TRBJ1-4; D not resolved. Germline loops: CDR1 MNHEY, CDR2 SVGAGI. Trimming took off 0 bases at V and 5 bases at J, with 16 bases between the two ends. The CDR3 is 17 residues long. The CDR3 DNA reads TGTGCCAGCAGTTACTCGAAAATTCCTGGGTCGAATGAAAAACTGTTTTTT. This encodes CASSYSKIPGSNEKLFF.

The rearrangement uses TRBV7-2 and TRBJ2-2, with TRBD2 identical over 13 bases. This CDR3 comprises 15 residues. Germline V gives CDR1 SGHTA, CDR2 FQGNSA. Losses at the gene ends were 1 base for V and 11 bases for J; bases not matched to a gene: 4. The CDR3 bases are TGTGCCAGCAGCTTAGGGGGACTAGCGGGGCTCGAGCTGTTTTTT. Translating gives CASSLGGLAGLELFF.

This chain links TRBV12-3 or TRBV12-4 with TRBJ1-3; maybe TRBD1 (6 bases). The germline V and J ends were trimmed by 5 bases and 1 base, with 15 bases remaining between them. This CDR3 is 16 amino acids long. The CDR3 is CASSLGGHPSGNTIYF. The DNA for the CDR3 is TGTGCCAGCAGTCTAGGGGGACACCCATCTGGAAACACCATATATTTT.

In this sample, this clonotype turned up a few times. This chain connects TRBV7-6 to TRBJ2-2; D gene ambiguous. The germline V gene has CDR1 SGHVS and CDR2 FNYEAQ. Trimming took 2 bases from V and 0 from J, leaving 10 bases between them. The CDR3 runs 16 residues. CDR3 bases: TGTGCCAGCAGCTTAAACAGCCCCGCGAACACCGGGGAGCTGTTTTTT. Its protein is CASSLNSPANTGELFF.

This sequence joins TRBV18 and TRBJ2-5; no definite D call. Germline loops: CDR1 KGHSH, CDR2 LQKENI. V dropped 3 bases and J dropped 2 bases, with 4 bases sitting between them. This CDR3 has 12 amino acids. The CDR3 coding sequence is TGTGCCAGCTCACCGCAACAAGAGACCCAGTACTTC. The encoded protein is CASSPQQETQYF. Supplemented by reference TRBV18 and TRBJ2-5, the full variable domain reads NAGVMQNPRHLVRRRGQEARLRCSPMKGHSHVYWYRQLPEEGLKFMVYLQKENIIDESGMPKERFSAEFPKEGPSILRIQQVVRGDSAAYFCASSPQQETQYFGPGTRLLVL.

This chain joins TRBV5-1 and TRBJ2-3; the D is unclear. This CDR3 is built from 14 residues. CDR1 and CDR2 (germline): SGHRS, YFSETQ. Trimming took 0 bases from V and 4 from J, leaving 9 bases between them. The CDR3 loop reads CASSLAVGADTQYF. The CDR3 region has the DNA TGCGCCAGCAGCTTGGCCGTGGGCGCAGATACGCAGTATTTT.

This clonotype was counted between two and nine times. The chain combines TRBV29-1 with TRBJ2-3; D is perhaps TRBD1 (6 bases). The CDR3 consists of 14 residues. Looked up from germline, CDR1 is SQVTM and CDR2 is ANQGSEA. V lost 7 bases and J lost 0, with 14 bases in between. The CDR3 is CSAKQGGSTDTQYF. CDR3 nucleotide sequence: TGCAGCGCTAAACAGGGTGGGAGCACAGATACGCAGTATTTT.

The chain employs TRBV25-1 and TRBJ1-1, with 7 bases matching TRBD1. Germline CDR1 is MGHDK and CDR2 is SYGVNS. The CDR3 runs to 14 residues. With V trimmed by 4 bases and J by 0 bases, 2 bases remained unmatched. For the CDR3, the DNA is TGTGCCAGCAGTGTGACAGGGTTGAACACTGAAGCTTTCTTT. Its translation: CASSVTGLNTEAFF.

CDR3 residues: CATRWDYGYTF. The CDR3 DNA reads TGTGCCACGAGGTGGGACTATGGCTACACCTTC. The rearrangement links TRBV6-5 to TRBJ1-2, with unresolved D. V was shortened by 10 bases and J by 3 bases, with 9 bases between the two germline ends. There are 11 residues in the CDR3. Germline V lookup: CDR1 MNHEY, CDR2 SVGAGI.

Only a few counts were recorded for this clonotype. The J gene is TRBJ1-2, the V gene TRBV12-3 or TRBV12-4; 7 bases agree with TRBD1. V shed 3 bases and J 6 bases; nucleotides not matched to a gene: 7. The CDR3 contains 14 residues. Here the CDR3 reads CASSFRQGEDGYTF. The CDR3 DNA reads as TGTGCCAGCAGTTTTCGACAGGGTGAGGATGGCTACACCTTC.

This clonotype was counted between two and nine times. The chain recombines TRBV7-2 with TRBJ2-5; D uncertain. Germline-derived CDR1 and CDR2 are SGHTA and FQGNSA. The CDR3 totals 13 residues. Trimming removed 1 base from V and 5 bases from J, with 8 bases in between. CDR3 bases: TGTGCCAGCAGCTTAGACGTACGGGAGACCCAGTACTTC. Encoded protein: CASSLDVRETQYF.

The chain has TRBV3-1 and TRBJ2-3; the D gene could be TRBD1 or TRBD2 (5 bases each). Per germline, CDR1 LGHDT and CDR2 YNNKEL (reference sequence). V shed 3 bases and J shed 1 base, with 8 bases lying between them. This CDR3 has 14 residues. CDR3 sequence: CASSQGDGTDTQYF. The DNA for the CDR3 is TGTGCCAGCAGCCAGGGGGATGGCACAGATACGCAGTATTTT.

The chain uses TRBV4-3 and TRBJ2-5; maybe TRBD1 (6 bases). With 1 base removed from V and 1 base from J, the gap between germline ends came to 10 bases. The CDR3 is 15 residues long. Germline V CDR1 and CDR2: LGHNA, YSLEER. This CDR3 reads CASSQGWTVQETQYF. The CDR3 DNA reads TGCGCCAGCAGCCAAGGTTGGACAGTCCAAGAGACCCAGTACTTC.

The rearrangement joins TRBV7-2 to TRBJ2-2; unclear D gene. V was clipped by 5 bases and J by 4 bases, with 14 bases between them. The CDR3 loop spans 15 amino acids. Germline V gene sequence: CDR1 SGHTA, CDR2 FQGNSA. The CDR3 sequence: CASSPAAIPTGELFF. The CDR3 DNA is TGTGCCAGCAGCCCCGCGGCCATCCCCACCGGGGAGCTGTTTTTT.

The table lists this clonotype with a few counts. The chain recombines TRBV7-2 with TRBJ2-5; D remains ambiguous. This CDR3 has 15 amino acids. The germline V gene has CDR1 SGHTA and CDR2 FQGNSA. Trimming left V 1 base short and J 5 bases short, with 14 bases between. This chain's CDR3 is CASSLVSGVGETQYF. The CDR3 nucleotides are TGTGCCAGCAGCTTAGTGTCTGGGGTTGGTGAGACCCAGTACTTC.